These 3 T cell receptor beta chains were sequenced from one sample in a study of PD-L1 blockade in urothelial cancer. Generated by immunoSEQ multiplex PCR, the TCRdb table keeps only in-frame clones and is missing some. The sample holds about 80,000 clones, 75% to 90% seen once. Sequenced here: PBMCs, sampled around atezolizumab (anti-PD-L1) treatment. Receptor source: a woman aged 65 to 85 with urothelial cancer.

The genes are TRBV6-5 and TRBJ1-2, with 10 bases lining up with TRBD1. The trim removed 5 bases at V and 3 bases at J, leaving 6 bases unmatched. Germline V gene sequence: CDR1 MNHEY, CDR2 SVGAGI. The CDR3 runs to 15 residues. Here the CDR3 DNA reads TGTGCCAGCAGTCGCTCCGGGACAGGGGACTATGGCTACACCTTC. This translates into CASSRSGTGDYGYTF.

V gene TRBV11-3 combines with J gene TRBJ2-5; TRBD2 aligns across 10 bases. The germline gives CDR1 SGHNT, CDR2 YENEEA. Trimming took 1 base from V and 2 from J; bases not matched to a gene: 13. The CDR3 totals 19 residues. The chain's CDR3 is CASSLAYPPGTSVQETQYF. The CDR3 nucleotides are TGTGCCAGCAGCTTAGCCTACCCACCCGGGACTAGCGTACAAGAGACCCAGTACTTC.

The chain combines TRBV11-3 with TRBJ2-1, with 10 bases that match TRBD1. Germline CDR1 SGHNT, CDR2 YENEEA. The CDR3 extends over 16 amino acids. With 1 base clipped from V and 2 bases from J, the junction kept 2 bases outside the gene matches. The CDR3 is CASSLGGQGTYNEQFF. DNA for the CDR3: TGTGCCAGCAGCTTAGGGGGACAGGGGACCTACAATGAGCAGTTCTTC.